The 15 T cell receptor beta chains presented below share a single source sample, sequenced in a study of CD8 T cells in ankylosing spondylitis. MiXCR was run by TCRdb on the 5' RACE reads, yielding one entry per CDR3 protein. The sample shows about 250,000 distinct CDR3 sequences, 20% to 30% of them seen only once. The sequenced sample was blood, either unsorted or a sorted T cell fraction (not recorded which). The source is a male donor with ankylosing spondylitis or in good health (not recorded which).

The chain employs TRBV5-4 and TRBJ2-7, with TRBD1 matching 7 bases. The germline V gene encodes CDR1 SGHNT and CDR2 YYREEE (reference sequence). The CDR3 is 15 residues long. With V trimmed by 0 bases and J by 2 bases, 5 bases remained unmatched. CDR3 amino acids: CASSLADRPTYEQYF. CDR3 in DNA: TGTGCCAGCAGCTTGGCGGACAGGCCCACCTACGAGCAGTACTTC.

This clonotype appeared many times. The CDR3 spells CASSLAGGSGYTF. DNA for the CDR3: TGTGCCAGCAGTTTAGCAGGGGGCAGTGGCTACACCTTC. The rearrangement links TRBV12-3 or TRBV12-4 to TRBJ1-2, with 7 bases that match TRBD1. The CDR3 contains 13 residues. The V segment lost 0 bases and the J segment 7 bases; nucleotides outside the gene matches: 2.

The CDR3 DNA is TGCAGTGAAAGCGGACAGGGAGCGAATGAGCAGTTCTTC. Translation gives CSESGQGANEQFF. The rearrangement joins TRBV20-1 to TRBJ2-1; TRBD1 aligns across 8 bases. Germline-derived CDR1 and CDR2 are DFQATT and SNEGSKA (reference sequence). CDR3 size: 13 residues. V lost 7 bases to trimming and J lost 7 bases; unmatched junction nucleotides: 9.

The chain couples TRBV5-1 to TRBJ2-1, with TRBD1 matching over 10 bases. V lost 0 bases and J lost 9; bases outside the gene matches: 6. The CDR3 totals 15 residues. Looked up from germline, CDR1 is SGHRS and CDR2 is YFSETQ. CDR3 nucleotides: TGCGCCAGCAGCTTGGCGGGACAGGGGATAGGTGAGCAGTTCTTC. Translating gives CASSLAGQGIGEQFF. The full variable domain, with the rest looked up from reference TRBV5-1 and TRBJ2-1, is KAGVTQTPRYLIKTRGQQVTLSCSPISGHRSVSWYQQTPGQGLQFLFEYFSETQRNKGNFPGRFSGRQFSNSRSEMNVSTLELGDSALYLCASSLAGQGIGEQFFGPGTRLTVL.

This clonotype was detected only a few times. V is TRBV29-1 and J is TRBJ2-3, with TRBD2 identical over 8 bases. V was pared by 7 bases and J by 4 bases, with 4 bases of the junction left unmatched. Germline CDR1 reads SQVTM; CDR2 reads ANQGSEA. CDR3 length equals 12 residues. CDR3 DNA sequence: TGCAGCGGCGCGGGGGGCTCAGATACGCAGTATTTT. This gives the protein CSGAGGSDTQYF.

This clonotype appeared many times. The chain has TRBV12-3 or TRBV12-4 and TRBJ1-4, with 7 positions matching TRBD1. V was clipped by 5 bases and J by 5 bases; unmatched bases: 5. CDR3 length: 14 residues. DNA for the CDR3: TGTGCCAGCAGTCCGGGACAGCTAAATGAAAAACTGTTTTTT. Translating it yields CASSPGQLNEKLFF.

This clonotype has at least ten counts. The chain recombines TRBV12-3 or TRBV12-4 with TRBJ2-5, with D maybe TRBD1 (5 bases). The CDR3 sequence is 13 residues long. The V gene lost 1 base and the J gene lost 4 bases, with 7 bases spanning the gap. In DNA form, the CDR3 reads TGTGCCAGCAGTTTAGTCCAGGGAGAGACCCAGTACTTC. This gives the protein CASSLVQGETQYF.

The gene calls are TRBV5-1 and TRBJ2-7, with 7 bases lining up with TRBD1. Germline V gene lookup returns CDR1 SGHRS and CDR2 YFSETQ. V shed 4 bases and J 1 base; nucleotides not matched to a gene: 5. The CDR3 covers 14 residues. CDR3 nucleotides: TGCGCCAGCAGCCGGGCGACAGGGTCCTACGAGCAGTACTTC. This encodes CASSRATGSYEQYF.

The chain carries TRBV10-3 and TRBJ2-3, with 11 bases identical to TRBD1. V gave up 5 bases and J gave up 3 bases; unmatched junction bases: 7. The V gene's germline CDR1 is ENHRY and CDR2 SYGVKD. The CDR3 is 16 residues long. For the CDR3, the DNA is TGTGCCATCAGTCAAAAGGACAGGGGGCAGACAGATACGCAGTATTTT. This codes for CAISQKDRGQTDTQYF.

CDR3 coding DNA: TGTGCCATCGGCTTCGGCCATGGGGCCGAGCAGTACTTC. It is translated as CAIGFGHGAEQYF. The V call is TRBV5-6, the J call TRBJ2-7, with D perhaps matching TRBD1 (5 bases). In germline, CDR1 is SGHDT, CDR2 YYEEEE. CDR3 size: 13 residues. V lost 9 bases and J 6 bases, leaving 19 bases between the germline ends.

This clonotype was detected ten times or more. The V call is TRBV20-1, the J call TRBJ2-1, with TRBD1 matching 9 bases. Germline-derived CDR1 and CDR2 are DFQATT and SNEGSKA (reference sequence). The CDR3 covers 16 residues. V lost 1 base, J lost 1 base, and 5 bases stayed unmatched. As DNA, the CDR3 is TGCAGTGCTAGAGTGGGACAGGGTGGGTCCTACAATGAGCAGTTCTTC. Translating gives CSARVGQGGSYNEQFF.

This clonotype was observed at least ten times. The V and J genes are TRBV5-1 and TRBJ2-5; D uncertain. Looked up from germline, CDR1 is SGHRS and CDR2 is YFSETQ. Trimming stripped 0 bases from V and 5 bases from J, with 11 bases between. This CDR3 comprises 14 residues. The CDR3 DNA follows: TGCGCCAGCAGCTTGGAGGCGGTAGGCGAGACCCAGTACTTC. Amino acid sequence: CASSLEAVGETQYF.

This clonotype showed up just a few times. The chain employs TRBV20-1 and TRBJ2-5, with TRBD2 matching 9 bases. Germline lookup yields CDR1 DFQATT and CDR2 SNEGSKA (reference sequence). CDR3 length equals 14 residues. With V trimmed by 0 bases and J by 7 bases, 6 bases remained unmatched. The CDR3 sequence is CSAREASGVWTQYF. DNA of the CDR3: TGCAGTGCTAGAGAGGCTAGCGGGGTTTGGACCCAGTACTTC.

This clonotype came up a few times. The chain carries TRBV10-3 and TRBJ2-6; tentative D call: TRBD1 (6 bases). Germline CDR1 reads ENHRY; CDR2 reads SYGVKD. V lost 3 bases and J lost 4, with 13 bases in between. This CDR3 spans 16 amino acids. CDR3 residues: CAISDQGTGGANVLTF. The CDR3 bases are TGTGCCATCAGTGATCAGGGGACGGGCGGGGCCAACGTCCTGACTTTC.

This clonotype was recorded at least ten times. The chain has TRBV6-2 or TRBV6-3 and TRBJ2-1; D remains unclear. V was cut by 11 bases and J by 3 bases, with 8 bases left in between. The CDR3 totals 11 residues. The germline gives CDR1 MNHEY, CDR2 SVGEGT. CDR3 in DNA: TGTGCCTCAAACAGCTACAATGAGCAGTTCTTC. This sequence encodes CASNSYNEQFF.